The 22 T cell receptor beta chains listed next were all sequenced from one sample in a study of blood T cell dynamics during melanoma immunotherapy. Some clones are missing from TCRdb's copy, which holds only in-frame ones; the method was immunoSEQ multiplex PCR. This sample has over 10,000 clones; about 88% occur once, and the top ten carry 9%. Time point of the sample: pre-treatment baseline. Source: blood, taken from a patient treated with checkpoint blockade. The receptors were gathered from a human donor with melanoma.

The chain uses TRBV21-1 and TRBJ1-1; the D call of TRBD1 is as the table states it, not checked on the DNA. TRBV21-1 is a pseudogene. CDR3 size: 14 residues. The CDR3 coding sequence is TGTGCCAGCAGCAGATGGACAGGAAACACTGAAGCTTTCTTT. The encoded protein is CASSRWTGNTEAFF.

There are a few counts of this clone. The chain carries TRBV28 and TRBJ1-1; D is unresolved. The ends were cut back, 6 bases at V and 4 bases at J, with 18 bases in the middle. The CDR3 length is 15 residues. Per germline, CDR1 MDHEN and CDR2 SYDVKM. This chain's CDR3 is CASSPGSRVRTEAFF. As DNA, the CDR3 is TGTGCCAGCAGCCCCGGGAGCCGAGTGCGCACTGAAGCTTTCTTT. The full variable domain, rest sourced from reference TRBV28 and TRBJ1-1, is DVKVTQSSRYLVKRTGEKVFLECVQDMDHENMFWYRQDPGLGLRLIYFSYDVKMKEKGDIPEGYSVSREKKERFSLILESASTNQTSMYLCASSPGSRVRTEAFFGQGTRLTVV.

The chain links TRBV18 to TRBJ1-2, with 8 nucleotides matching TRBD1. With 6 bases clipped from V and 8 bases from J, the junction kept 11 bases outside the gene matches. The CDR3 is 14 residues long. Germline V gene sequence: CDR1 KGHSH, CDR2 LQKENI. CDR3 in amino acids: CASSLLDREYGYTF. DNA for the CDR3: TGTGCCAGCTCTCTACTGGACAGGGAATACGGCTACACCTTC.

The gene calls are TRBV14 and TRBJ2-1, with D tentatively TRBD2 (5 bases). The germline gives CDR1 SGHDN, CDR2 FVKESK. This CDR3 is built from 14 residues. V was clipped by 4 bases and J by 10 bases, with 17 bases between them. The CDR3 protein is CASSPRGWAKEQFF. As DNA, the CDR3 is TGTGCCAGCAGCCCCAGAGGGTGGGCGAAAGAGCAGTTCTTC.

This clone appeared a single time. The V call is TRBV15, the J call TRBJ1-1; D is unresolved. Trimming took 1 base from V and 4 from J, leaving 10 bases between them. The CDR3 sequence is 14 residues long. The germline V gene encodes CDR1 LNHNV and CDR2 YYDKDF (reference sequence). CDR3 protein: CATSRGRLGTEAFF. For the CDR3, the DNA is TGTGCCACCAGCAGAGGCCGCCTGGGCACTGAAGCTTTCTTT.

This chain links TRBV19 with TRBJ2-1, with D uncertain. CDR1 LNHDA and CDR2 SQIVND come from the germline V gene (reference sequence). The CDR3 sequence is 13 residues long. V dropped 0 bases and J dropped 10 bases, with 10 bases sitting between them. The CDR3 nucleotides read TGTGCCAGTAGTATAGAGGTCGGCCGCGAGCAGTTCTTC. Amino acids: CASSIEVGREQFF. The complete variable domain, with remaining parts taken from reference TRBV19 and TRBJ2-1, reads DGGITQSPKYLFRKEGQNVTLSCEQNLNHDAMYWYRQDPGQGLRLIYYSQIVNDFQKGDIAEGYSVSREKKESFPLTVTSAQKNPTAFYLCASSIEVGREQFFGPGTRLTVL.

This clone was observed once. The J gene is TRBJ1-2, the V gene TRBV6-6; 7 positions agree with TRBD1. This CDR3 has 15 amino acids. In germline, CDR1 is MNHNY, CDR2 SVGAGI (reference sequence). The junction had 10 bases not matched to a gene; V was cut back by 6 bases and J by 3 bases. DNA for the CDR3: TGTGCCAGCAGCAAACTGGCCGGGACAGACTATGGCTACACCTTC. Protein: CASSKLAGTDYGYTF.

This chain links TRBV25-1 with TRBJ2-7; 12 bases are shared with TRBD2. V shed 6 bases and J 6 bases; nucleotides not matched to a gene: 3. Germline loops: CDR1 MGHDK, CDR2 SYGVNS. CDR3 size: 13 residues. The CDR3 spells CASSGLAGSEQYF. CDR3 nucleotides: TGTGCCAGCAGCGGACTAGCGGGAAGCGAGCAGTACTTC.

This chain uses TRBV27 with TRBJ1-4; possible D gene TRBD1, 6 bases. The CDR3 runs 14 residues. From germline, CDR1 is MNHEY and CDR2 SMNVEV (reference sequence). Trimming left V 4 bases short and J 8 bases short, with 14 bases between. The chain's CDR3 is CASSSQGGGEKLFF. The CDR3 bases are TGTGCCAGCAGTTCACAGGGTGGTGGCGAAAAACTGTTTTTT.

The V gene is TRBV5-1, the J gene TRBJ1-5; maybe TRBD1 (6 bases). Germline CDR1 SGHRS, CDR2 YFSETQ. V was trimmed by 7 bases and J by 0 bases, leaving 26 bases between them. The CDR3 contains 19 residues. CDR3 coding DNA: TGCGCCAGCCCCAAACCCGGAGGGGGGAGTGGTGCTAGCAATCAGCCCCAGCATTTT. This codes for CASPKPGGGSGASNQPQHF.

This sequence joins TRBV7-2 and TRBJ2-5; 9 nucleotides line up with TRBD1. The DNA end lines up better with TRBJ2-7; the J call may be wrong. Germline loops: CDR1 SGHTA, CDR2 FQGNSA. This CDR3 comprises 14 residues. CDR3: CASSSQTGGYEQYF. CDR3 in DNA: TGTGCCAGCAGCTCGCAGACAGGGGGCTACGAGCAGTACTTC.

This chain uses TRBV6-4 with TRBJ2-1; D is possibly TRBD2 (6 bases). CDR1 and CDR2 (germline): MRHNA, SNTAGT. V lost 8 bases and J 2 bases, leaving 10 bases between the germline ends. The CDR3 totals 13 residues. The CDR3 loop reads CASVGGAYNEQFF. The CDR3 coding sequence is TGTGCCAGCGTCGGGGGAGCCTACAATGAGCAGTTCTTC.

The DNA for the CDR3 is TGTGCCAGCAGCCCAAGGACTAGCGGGAACACCGGGGAGCTGTTTTTT. Its translation is CASSPRTSGNTGELFF. The rearrangement uses TRBV4-2 and TRBJ2-2; 10 positions agree with TRBD2. Germline CDR1 is LGHNA and CDR2 is YNFKEQ. The CDR3 contains 16 residues. Trimming removed 4 bases from V and 1 base from J; junction bases left unmatched: 3.

V usage is TRBV6-1 and J usage is TRBJ2-7; 8 nucleotides match TRBD2. Germline values: CDR1 MNHNS, CDR2 SASEGT. This CDR3 spans 16 amino acids. The trim removed 3 bases at V and 3 bases at J, leaving 10 bases unmatched. The CDR3: CASSDFLAGSFYEQYF. CDR3 nucleotides: TGTGCCAGCAGTGACTTCCTAGCGGGTTCTTTCTACGAGCAGTACTTC.

The table lists this clone with a count of one. The V gene is TRBV7-9, the J gene TRBJ1-1; perhaps TRBD1 as D (5 bases). Germline CDR1 is SEHNR and CDR2 is FQNEAQ (reference sequence). V dropped 5 bases and J dropped 1 base, with 11 bases sitting between them. CDR3 size: 14 residues. The CDR3 region has the DNA TGTGCCAGCAGCCCAGCCAGGGCGAACACTGAAGCTTTCTTT. This codes for CASSPARANTEAFF.

V usage is TRBV21-1 and J usage is TRBJ2-2; TRBD1, the D gene given by the table, was not confirmed from the DNA. TRBV21-1 constitutes a pseudogene. The CDR3 has 16 residues. As DNA, the CDR3 is TGTGCCAGCAGCAACGGACAGGGCGCGAACACCGGGGAGCTGTTTTTT. Its translation is CASSNGQGANTGELFF.

The genes are TRBV10-3 and TRBJ2-7; 14 bases are a match to TRBD2. After removal of 10 bases from V and 4 bases from J, the junction contained 12 bases not matched to a gene. From germline, CDR1 is ENHRY and CDR2 SYGVKD. CDR3 length: 16 amino acids. The CDR3 region has the DNA TGTGCCACTCAGGGGACTAGCGGGAGAGGTGGGTACGAGCAGTACTTC. This translates into CATQGTSGRGGYEQYF.

This clone was observed a handful of times. The rearrangement uses TRBV2 and TRBJ1-2, with D tentatively TRBD1 (5 bases). CDR3 length equals 14 residues. Trimming shortened V by 6 bases and J by 4 bases, and 15 bases separated the two germline ends. CDR1 is SNHLY, CDR2 FYNNEI, per germline. The CDR3 reads CASSETGTVYGYTF. CDR3 nucleotide sequence: TGTGCCAGCAGCGAAACCGGGACCGTCTATGGCTACACCTTC.

V usage is TRBV25-1 and J usage is TRBJ2-1; maybe TRBD2 (6 bases). V was shortened by 6 bases and J by 1 base, with 16 bases between the two germline ends. CDR3 length equals 16 residues. In germline, CDR1 is MGHDK, CDR2 SYGVNS. The CDR3 coding sequence is TGTGCCAGCAGCCGGAGCGGTCGGGGGTCCTACAATGAGCAGTTCTTC. Translated, it gives CASSRSGRGSYNEQFF.

The V gene is TRBV2, the J gene TRBJ1-1; no reliable D call. The CDR3 is 15 amino acids. The V gene's germline CDR1 is SNHLY and CDR2 FYNNEI. V lost 3 bases to trimming and J lost 4 bases, with 15 bases between them. The CDR3 is CASSEGGKVVTEAFF. CDR3 DNA sequence: TGTGCCAGCAGTGAGGGAGGGAAGGTGGTCACTGAAGCTTTCTTT.

The V call is TRBV18, the J call TRBJ2-3; tentatively, D is TRBD1 (5 bases). V was cut by 3 bases and J by 4 bases, with 14 bases left in between. CDR1 is KGHSH and CDR2 is LQKENI in the germline V gene. This CDR3 has 15 residues. For the CDR3, the DNA is TGTGCCAGCTCACCCTTTCTGGCAGGGCCAGATACGCAGTATTTT. This gives the protein CASSPFLAGPDTQYF.

This chain uses TRBV13 with TRBJ1-5; possibly TRBD1 for D (6 bases). The CDR3 extends over 15 amino acids. The V and J ends lost 3 bases and 1 base respectively, with 10 bases between them. In germline, CDR1 is PRHDT, CDR2 FYEKMQ (reference sequence). Here the CDR3 reads CASSFGGNSNQPQHF. DNA of the CDR3: TGTGCCAGCAGCTTTGGGGGCAACAGCAATCAGCCCCAGCATTTT.